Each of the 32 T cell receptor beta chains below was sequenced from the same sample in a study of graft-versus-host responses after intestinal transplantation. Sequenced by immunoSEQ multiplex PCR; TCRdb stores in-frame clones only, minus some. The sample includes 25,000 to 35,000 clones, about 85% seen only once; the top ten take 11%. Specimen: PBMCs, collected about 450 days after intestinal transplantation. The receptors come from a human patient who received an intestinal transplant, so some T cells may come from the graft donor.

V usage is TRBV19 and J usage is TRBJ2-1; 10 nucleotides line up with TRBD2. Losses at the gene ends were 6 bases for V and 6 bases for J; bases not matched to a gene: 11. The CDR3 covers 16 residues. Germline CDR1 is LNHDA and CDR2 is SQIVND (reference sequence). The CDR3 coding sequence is TGTGCCAGTAGGGCGTCCGGGACTAGCGTCCCCAATGAGCAGTTCTTC. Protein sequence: CASRASGTSVPNEQFF.

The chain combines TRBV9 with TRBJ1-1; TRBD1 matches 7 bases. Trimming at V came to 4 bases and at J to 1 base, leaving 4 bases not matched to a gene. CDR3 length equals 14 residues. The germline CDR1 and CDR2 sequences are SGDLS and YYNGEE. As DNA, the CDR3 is TGTGCCAGCAGCCAAAGACAGGGGAACACTGAAGCTTTCTTT. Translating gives CASSQRQGNTEAFF.

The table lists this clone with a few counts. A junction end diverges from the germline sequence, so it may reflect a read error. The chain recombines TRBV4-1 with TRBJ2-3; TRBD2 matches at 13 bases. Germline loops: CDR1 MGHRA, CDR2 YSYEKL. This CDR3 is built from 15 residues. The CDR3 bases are TGTGCCAGCAGCCAAGGACTAGCGGGAGCAGATACGCAGTATTTT. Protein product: CASSQGLAGADTQYF.

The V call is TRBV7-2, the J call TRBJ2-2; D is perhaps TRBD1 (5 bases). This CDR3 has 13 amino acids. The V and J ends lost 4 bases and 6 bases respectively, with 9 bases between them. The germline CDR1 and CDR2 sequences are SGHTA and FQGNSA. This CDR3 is CASSYQGSGELFF. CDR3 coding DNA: TGTGCCAGCAGCTATCAGGGTTCCGGGGAGCTGTTTTTT. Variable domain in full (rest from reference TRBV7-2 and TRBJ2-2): GAGVSQSPSNKVTEKGKDVELRCDPISGHTALYWYRQSLGQGLEFLIYFQGNSAPDKSGLPSDRFSAERTGGSVSTLTIQRTQQEDSAVYLCASSYQGSGELFFGEGSRLTVL.

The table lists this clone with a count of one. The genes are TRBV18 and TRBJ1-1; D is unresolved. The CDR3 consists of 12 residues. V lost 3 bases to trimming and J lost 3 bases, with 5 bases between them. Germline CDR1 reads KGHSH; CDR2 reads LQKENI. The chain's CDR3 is CASSPGYTEAFF. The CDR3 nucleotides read TGTGCCAGCTCACCGGGGTACACTGAAGCTTTCTTT.

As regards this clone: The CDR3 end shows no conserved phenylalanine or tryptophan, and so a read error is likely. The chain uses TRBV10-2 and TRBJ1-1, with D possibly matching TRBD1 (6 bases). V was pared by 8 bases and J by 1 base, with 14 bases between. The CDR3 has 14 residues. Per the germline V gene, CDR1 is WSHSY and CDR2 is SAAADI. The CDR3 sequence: CASGGQTQNTEAFP. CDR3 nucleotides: TGCGCCAGCGGGGGGCAGACCCAGAACACTGAAGCTTTCCCT.

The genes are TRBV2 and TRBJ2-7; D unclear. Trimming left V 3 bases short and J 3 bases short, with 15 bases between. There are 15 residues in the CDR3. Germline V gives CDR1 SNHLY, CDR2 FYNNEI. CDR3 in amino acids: CASSEAGVSGYEQYF. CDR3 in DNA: TGTGCCAGCAGTGAGGCTGGGGTATCCGGCTACGAGCAGTACTTC.

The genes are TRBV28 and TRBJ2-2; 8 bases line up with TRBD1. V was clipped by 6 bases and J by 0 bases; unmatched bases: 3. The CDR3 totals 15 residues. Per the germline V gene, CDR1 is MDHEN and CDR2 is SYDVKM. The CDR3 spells CASRRRGPNTGELFF. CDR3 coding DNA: TGTGCCAGCAGACGCAGGGGGCCGAACACCGGGGAGCTGTTTTTT.

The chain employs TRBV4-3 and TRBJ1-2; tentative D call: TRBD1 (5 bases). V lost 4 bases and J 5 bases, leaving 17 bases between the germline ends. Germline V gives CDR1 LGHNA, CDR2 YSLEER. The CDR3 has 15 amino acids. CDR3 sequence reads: CASSPPIRGDYGYTF. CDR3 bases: TGCGCCAGCAGCCCGCCGATCCGGGGGGATTATGGCTACACCTTC.

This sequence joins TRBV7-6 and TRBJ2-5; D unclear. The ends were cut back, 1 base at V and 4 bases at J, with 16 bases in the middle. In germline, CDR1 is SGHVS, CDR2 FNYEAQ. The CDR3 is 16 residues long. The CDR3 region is CASSLGALVVGETQYF. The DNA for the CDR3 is TGTGCCAGCAGCTTAGGCGCTCTAGTCGTGGGAGAGACCCAGTACTTC. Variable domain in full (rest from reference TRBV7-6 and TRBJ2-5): GAGVSQSPRYKVTKRGQDVALRCDPISGHVSLYWYRQALGQGPEFLTYFNYEAQQDKSGLPNDRFSAERPEGSISTLTIQRTEQRDSAMYRCASSLGALVVGETQYFGPGTRLLVL.

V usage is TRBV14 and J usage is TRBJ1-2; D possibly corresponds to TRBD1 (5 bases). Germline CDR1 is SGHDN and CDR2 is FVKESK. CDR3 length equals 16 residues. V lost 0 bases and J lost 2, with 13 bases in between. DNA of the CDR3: TGTGCCAGCAGCCAAGATGGGCGGGGGACCAACTATGGCTACACCTTC. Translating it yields CASSQDGRGTNYGYTF. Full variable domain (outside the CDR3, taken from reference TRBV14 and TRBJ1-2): EAGVTQFPSHSVIEKGQTVTLRCDPISGHDNLYWYRRVMGKEIKFLLHFVKESKQDESGMPNNRFLAERTGGTYSTLKVQPAELEDSGVYFCASSQDGRGTNYGYTFGSGTRLTVV.

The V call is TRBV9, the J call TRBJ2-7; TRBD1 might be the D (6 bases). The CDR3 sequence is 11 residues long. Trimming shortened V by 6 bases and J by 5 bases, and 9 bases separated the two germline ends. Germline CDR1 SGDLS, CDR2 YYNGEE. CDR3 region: CASTTGNEQYF. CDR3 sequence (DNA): TGTGCCAGCACGACAGGTAACGAGCAGTACTTC. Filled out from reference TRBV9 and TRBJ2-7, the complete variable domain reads DSGVTQTPKHLITATGQRVTLRCSPRSGDLSVYWYQQSLDQGLQFLIQYYNGEERAKGNILERFSAQQFPDLHSELNLSSLELGDSALYFCASTTGNEQYFGPGTRLTVT.

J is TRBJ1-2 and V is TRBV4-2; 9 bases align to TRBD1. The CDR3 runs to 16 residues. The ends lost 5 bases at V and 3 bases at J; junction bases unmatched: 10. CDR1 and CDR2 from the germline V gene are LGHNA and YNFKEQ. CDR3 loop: CASSLDKTGGYYGYTF. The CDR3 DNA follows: TGTGCCAGCAGCTTAGATAAGACAGGGGGATACTATGGCTACACCTTC.

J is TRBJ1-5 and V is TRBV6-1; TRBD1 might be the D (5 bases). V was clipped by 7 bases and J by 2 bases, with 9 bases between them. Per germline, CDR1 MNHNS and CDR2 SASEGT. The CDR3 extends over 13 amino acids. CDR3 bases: TGTGCCAGCATCAGCAGGGGCAATCAGCCCCAGCATTTT. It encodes CASISRGNQPQHF.

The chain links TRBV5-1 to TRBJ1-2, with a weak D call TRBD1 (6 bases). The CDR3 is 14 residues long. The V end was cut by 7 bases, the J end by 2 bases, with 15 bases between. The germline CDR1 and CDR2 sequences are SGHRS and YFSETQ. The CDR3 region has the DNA TGCGCCAGCGCCTCCCCCACAGGGAACTATGGCTACACCTTC. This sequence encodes CASASPTGNYGYTF.

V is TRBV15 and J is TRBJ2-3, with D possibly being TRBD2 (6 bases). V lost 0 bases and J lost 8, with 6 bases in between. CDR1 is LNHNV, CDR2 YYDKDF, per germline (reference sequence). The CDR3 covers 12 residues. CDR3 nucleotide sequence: TGTGCCACCAGCAGAGATAGCGGTACGCAGTATTTT. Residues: CATSRDSGTQYF.

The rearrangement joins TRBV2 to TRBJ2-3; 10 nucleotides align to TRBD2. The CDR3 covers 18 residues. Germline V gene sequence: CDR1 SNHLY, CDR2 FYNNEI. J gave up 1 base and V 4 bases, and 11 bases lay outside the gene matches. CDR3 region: CASSGTSGFGDRTDTQYF. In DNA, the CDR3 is TGTGCCAGCAGTGGGACTAGCGGATTTGGTGATCGCACAGATACGCAGTATTTT.

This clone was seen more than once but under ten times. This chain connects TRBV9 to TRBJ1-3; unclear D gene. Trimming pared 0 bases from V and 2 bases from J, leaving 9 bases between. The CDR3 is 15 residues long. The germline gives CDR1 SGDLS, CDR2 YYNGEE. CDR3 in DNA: TGTGCCAGCAGCGTAGAGGGCAGACCTGGAAACACCATATATTTT. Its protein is CASSVEGRPGNTIYF.

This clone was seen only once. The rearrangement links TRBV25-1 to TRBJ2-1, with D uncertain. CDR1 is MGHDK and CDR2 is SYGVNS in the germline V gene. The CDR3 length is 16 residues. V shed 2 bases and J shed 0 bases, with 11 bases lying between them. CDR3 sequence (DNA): TGTGCCAGCAGTGAAGACCGGAGAGGCTCCTACAATGAGCAGTTCTTC. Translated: CASSEDRRGSYNEQFF.

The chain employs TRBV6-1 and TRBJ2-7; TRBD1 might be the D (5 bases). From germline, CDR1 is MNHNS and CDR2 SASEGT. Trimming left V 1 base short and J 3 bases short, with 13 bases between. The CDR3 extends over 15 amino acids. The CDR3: CASSEVGLSDYEQYF. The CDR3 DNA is TGTGCCAGCAGTGAAGTGGGGCTAAGTGACTACGAGCAGTACTTC.

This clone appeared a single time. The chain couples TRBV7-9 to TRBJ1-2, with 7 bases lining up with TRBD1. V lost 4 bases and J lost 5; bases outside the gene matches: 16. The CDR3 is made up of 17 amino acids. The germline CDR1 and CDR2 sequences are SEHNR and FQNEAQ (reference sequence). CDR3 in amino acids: CASSSVDPRDRRYGYTF. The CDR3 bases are TGTGCCAGCAGCTCCGTAGACCCTAGGGACAGAAGATATGGCTACACCTTC.

The CDR3 region has the DNA TGTGCCAGCAGTTTATTAGGCGGAGAGCAGTTCTTC. Amino acid sequence: CASSLLGGEQFF. The gene calls are TRBV27 and TRBJ2-1; D not resolved. Germline CDR1 and CDR2: MNHEY and SMNVEV (reference sequence). There are 12 residues in the CDR3. The ends were cut back, 1 base at V and 10 bases at J, with 8 bases in the middle.

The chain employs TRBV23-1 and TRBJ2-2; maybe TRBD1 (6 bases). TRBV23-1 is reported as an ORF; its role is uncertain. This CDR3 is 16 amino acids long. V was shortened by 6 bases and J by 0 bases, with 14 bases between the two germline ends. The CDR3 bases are TGCGCCAGCAGCACTGGACAGTTGACGAACACCGGGGAGCTGTTTTTT. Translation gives CASSTGQLTNTGELFF.

The CDR3: CASTLQGVLMNTEAFF. DNA of the CDR3: TGTGCCAGTACCCTCCAAGGCGTGCTAATGAACACTGAAGCTTTCTTT. The chain links TRBV19 to TRBJ1-1; unclear D gene. Deletions cut 7 bases from V and 0 bases from J, with 18 bases between. CDR1 and CDR2 (germline): LNHDA, SQIVND (reference sequence). The CDR3 totals 16 residues.

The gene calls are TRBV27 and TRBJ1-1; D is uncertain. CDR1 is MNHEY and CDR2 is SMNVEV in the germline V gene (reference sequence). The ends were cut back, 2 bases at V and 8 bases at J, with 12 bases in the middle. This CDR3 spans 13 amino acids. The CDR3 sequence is CASSLSRLSEAFF. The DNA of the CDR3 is TGTGCCAGCAGTTTAAGCAGGCTTTCGGAAGCTTTCTTT.

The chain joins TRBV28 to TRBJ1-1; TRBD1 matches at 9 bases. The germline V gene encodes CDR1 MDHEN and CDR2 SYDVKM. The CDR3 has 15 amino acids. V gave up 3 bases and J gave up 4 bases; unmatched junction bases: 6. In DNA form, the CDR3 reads TGTGCCAGCAGTTTCCTACAGGGGGCTTCCACTGAAGCTTTCTTT. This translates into CASSFLQGASTEAFF. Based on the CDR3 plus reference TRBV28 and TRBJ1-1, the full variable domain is DVKVTQSSRYLVKRTGEKVFLECVQDMDHENMFWYRQDPGLGLRLIYFSYDVKMKEKGDIPEGYSVSREKKERFSLILESASTNQTSMYLCASSFLQGASTEAFFGQGTRLTVV.

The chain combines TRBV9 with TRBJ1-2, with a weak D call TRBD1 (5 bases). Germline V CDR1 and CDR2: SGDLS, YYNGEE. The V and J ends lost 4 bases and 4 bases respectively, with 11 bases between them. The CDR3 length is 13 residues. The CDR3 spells CASSPGRRYGYTF. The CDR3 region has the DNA TGTGCCAGCAGCCCGGGACGGCGCTATGGCTACACCTTC. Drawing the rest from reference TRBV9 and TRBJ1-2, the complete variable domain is DSGVTQTPKHLITATGQRVTLRCSPRSGDLSVYWYQQSLDQGLQFLIQYYNGEERAKGNILERFSAQQFPDLHSELNLSSLELGDSALYFCASSPGRRYGYTFGSGTRLTVV.

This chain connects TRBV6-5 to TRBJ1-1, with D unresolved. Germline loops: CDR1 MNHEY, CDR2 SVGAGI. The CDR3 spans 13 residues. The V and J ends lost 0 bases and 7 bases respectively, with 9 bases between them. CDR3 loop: CASSYSNTGEAFF. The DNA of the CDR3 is TGTGCCAGCAGTTACTCGAATACTGGTGAAGCTTTCTTT.

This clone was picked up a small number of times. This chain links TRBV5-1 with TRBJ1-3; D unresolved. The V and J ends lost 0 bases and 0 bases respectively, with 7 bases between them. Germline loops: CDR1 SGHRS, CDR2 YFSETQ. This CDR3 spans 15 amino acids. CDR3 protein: CASSLEPSSGNTIYF. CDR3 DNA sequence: TGCGCCAGCAGCTTGGAGCCGTCCTCTGGAAACACCATATATTTT.

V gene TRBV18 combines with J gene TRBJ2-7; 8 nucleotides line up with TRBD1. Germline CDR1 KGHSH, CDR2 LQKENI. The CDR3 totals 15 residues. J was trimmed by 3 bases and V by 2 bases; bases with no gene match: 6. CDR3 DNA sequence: TGTGCCAGCTCACCAACTCGGGACAGGCACTACGAGCAGTACTTC. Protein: CASSPTRDRHYEQYF.

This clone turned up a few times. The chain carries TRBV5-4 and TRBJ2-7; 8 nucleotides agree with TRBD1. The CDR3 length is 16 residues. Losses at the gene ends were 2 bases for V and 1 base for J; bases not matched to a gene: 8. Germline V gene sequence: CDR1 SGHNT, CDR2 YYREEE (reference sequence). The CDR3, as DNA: TGTGCCAGCAGCTTAGGAGGACAGGGCCCATCCTACGAGCAGTACTTC. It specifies CASSLGGQGPSYEQYF.

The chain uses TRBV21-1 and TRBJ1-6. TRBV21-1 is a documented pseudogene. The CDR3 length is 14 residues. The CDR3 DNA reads TGTGCCAGCAGCAGGGCGGTCGTCAATTCACCCCTCCACTTT. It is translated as CASSRAVVNSPLHF.